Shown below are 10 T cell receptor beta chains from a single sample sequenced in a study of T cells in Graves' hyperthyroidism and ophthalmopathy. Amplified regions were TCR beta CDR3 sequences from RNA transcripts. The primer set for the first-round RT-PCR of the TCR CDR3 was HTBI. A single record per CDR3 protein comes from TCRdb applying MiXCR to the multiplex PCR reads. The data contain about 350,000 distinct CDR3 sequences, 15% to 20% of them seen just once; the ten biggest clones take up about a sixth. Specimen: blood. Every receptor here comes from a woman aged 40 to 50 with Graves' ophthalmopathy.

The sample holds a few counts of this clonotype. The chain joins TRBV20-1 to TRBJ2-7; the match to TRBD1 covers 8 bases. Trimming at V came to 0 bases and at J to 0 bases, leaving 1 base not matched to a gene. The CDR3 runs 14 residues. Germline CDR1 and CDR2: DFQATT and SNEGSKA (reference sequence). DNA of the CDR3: TGCAGTGCTAGAGAGGACAGGGCCTCCTACGAGCAGTACTTC. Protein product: CSAREDRASYEQYF.

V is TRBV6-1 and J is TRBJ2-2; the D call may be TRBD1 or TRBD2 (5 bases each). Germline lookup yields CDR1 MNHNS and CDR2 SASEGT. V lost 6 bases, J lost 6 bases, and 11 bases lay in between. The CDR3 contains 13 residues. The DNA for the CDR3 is TGTGCCAGCAGCGACCGGGGCCCCGGGGAGCTGTTTTTT. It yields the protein CASSDRGPGELFF.

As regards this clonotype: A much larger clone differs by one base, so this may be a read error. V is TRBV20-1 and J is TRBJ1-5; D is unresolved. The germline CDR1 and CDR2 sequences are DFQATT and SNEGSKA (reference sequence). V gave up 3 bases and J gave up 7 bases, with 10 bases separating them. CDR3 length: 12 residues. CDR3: CSARPVWQPQHF. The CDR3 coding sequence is TGCAGTGCTAGGCCCGTGTGGCAGCCCCAGCATTTT.

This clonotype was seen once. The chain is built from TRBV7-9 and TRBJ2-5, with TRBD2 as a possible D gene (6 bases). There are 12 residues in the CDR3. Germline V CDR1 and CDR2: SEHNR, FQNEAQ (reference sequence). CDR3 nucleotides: TGTGCTTCGGGGGTAGCCCGGGAGACCCAGTACTTC. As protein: CASGVARETQYF.

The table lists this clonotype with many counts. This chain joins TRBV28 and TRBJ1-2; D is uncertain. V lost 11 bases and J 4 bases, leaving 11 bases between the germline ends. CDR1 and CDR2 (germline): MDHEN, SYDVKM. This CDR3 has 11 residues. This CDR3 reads CASSERYGYTF. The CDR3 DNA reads TGTGCCTCCAGCGAGCGCTATGGCTACACCTTC.

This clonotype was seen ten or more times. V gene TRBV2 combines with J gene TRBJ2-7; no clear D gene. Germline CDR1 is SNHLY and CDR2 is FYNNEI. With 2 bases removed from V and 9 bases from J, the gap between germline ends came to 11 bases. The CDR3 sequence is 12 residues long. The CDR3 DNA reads TGTGCCAGCAGTGAAACGGCAGCGCGGCAGTACTTC. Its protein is CASSETAARQYF.

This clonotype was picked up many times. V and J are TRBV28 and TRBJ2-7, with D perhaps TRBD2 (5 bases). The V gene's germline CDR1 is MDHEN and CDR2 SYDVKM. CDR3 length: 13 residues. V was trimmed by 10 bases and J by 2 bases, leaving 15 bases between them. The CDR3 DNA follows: TGTGCCACCGGGGAAGCTTTCCCCTACGAGCAGTACTTC. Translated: CATGEAFPYEQYF.

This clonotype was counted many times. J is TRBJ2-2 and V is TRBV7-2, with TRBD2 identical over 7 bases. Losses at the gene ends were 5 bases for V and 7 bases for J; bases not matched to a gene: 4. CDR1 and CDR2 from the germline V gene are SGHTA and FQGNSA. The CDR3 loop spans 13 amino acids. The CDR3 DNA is TGTGCCAGCAGCCCACTAGCGAACGGGGAGCTGTTTTTT. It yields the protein CASSPLANGELFF.

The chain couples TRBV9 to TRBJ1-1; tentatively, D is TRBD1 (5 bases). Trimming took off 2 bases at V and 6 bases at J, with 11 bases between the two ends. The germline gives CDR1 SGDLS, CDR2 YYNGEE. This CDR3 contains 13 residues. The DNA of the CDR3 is TGTGCCAGCAGCGTGACTCAGGGCTCTGAAGCTTTCTTT. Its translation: CASSVTQGSEAFF.

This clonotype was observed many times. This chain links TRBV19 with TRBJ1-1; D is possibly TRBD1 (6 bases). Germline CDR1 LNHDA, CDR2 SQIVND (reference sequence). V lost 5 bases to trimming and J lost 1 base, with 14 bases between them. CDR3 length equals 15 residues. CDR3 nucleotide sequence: TGTGCCAGTAGTTCGATGGGACAACAGAACACTGAAGCTTTCTTT. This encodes CASSSMGQQNTEAFF.